The entry below describes one TCR beta chain. Antigen unknown. PCR was performed a second time for about 6 to 11 cycles using a sample-barcoded 5' primer and a J-beta primer mix. From the 5' RACE reads, TCRdb called clonotypes with MiXCR, one entry per CDR3 protein. The table has 780,000 or so distinct CDR3 sequences, about 53% seen once. This specimen belongs to a study of blood T cells in healthy people across ages. General study points: Estimates of total diversity, which came from one million sequenced T cells, were considered to be underestimates. PBMCs went unsorted, and a conclusive naive versus antigen-experienced comparison was therefore prevented.

Each donor's blood draw was 8.5 to 10 milliliters of peripheral blood. No fewer than 6 million PBMCs went into each sample. Trimming stripped 3 bases from V and 5 bases from J, with 16 bases between. The CDR3 covers 15 residues. Germline V gene sequence: CDR1 SGHDN, CDR2 FVKESK. Sequenced sample: blood. This sequence joins TRBV14 and TRBJ1-1; a possible D gene is TRBD1 (5 bases). The sequence was obtained from an elderly man in good health. The CDR3 DNA is TGTGCCAGCAGCCATGGAAGGGGTCAGAGAACTGAAGCTTTCTTT. This gives the protein CASSHGRGQRTEAFF.